The rows below give T cell receptor beta chains drawn from one sample of a study of early T cells in non-severe SARS-CoV-2 infection. TCRdb passed the 5' RACE reads through MiXCR, listing each CDR3 protein once. The sample records about 69,000 distinct CDR3 sequences, approximately 9.5% being singletons. The specimen was whole blood. These receptors all stem from an adult who was a healthcare worker with PCR-confirmed SARS-CoV-2 infection or an uninfected control (not recorded which). Both conserved end residues are part of each CDR3. D genes are given only for firm matches. Size is omitted from some rows. Given values are once, few, many or a class for expanded clones.

j_call v_call d_call clone_size cdr3_nt cdr3_aa
TRBJ2-2 TRBV20-1 - - TGCAGTGCCACCCCGACGGGGAACACCGGGGAGCTGTTTTTT CSATPTGNTGELFF
TRBJ2-5 TRBV4-2 - - TGTGCCAGCTCACCTTCCAGGGTAACGAGGGAGACCCAGTACTTC CASSPSRVTRETQYF
TRBJ2-3 TRBV6-6 - many TGTGCCAGCAGTTACTCCTCTCCGGGAAGCACAGATACGCAGTATTTT CASSYSSPGSTDTQYF
TRBJ2-7 TRBV30 - - TGTGCCTGGAGTGTGAGTAGTTTAGTCGACGAGCAGTACTTC CAWSVSSLVDEQYF
TRBJ1-2 TRBV28 - few TGTGCCAGCAGTTGGGCAGGGAACCTCTATGGCTACACCTTC CASSWAGNLYGYTF
TRBJ2-3 TRBV20-1 TRBD1 - TGCAGTGCTAGGGATGGTCAGGGGGCCGGAGATACGCAGTATTTT CSARDGQGAGDTQYF
TRBJ2-6 TRBV6-5 TRBD1 many TGTGCCAGCAGTTGGGGCCAGGGGGCTGGTGGGGCCAACGTCCTGACTTTC CASSWGQGAGGANVLTF
TRBJ2-1 TRBV7-9 - - TGTGCCAGCAGCATCGACAGACTAGATTATTTTAAGTTCTTC CASSIDRLDYFKFF
TRBJ2-7 TRBV7-6 - few TGTGCCAGCAGCTTAGTTAGGAACGAGCAGTACTTC CASSLVRNEQYF
TRBJ1-2 TRBV7-6 - - TGTGCCAGCAGCCCTGGCGTCGGCTTGCAGGTATATGGCTACACCTTC CASSPGVGLQVYGYTF
TRBJ2-1 TRBV4-2 - - TGTGCCAGCAGCCAAGTTACTCTCAATGAGCAGTTCTTC CASSQVTLNEQFF
TRBJ2-7 TRBV29-1 - many TGCAGCGTTGAACCGGTATACGTGTGGGAGCAGTACTTC CSVEPVYVWEQYF
TRBJ2-7 TRBV11-2 - many TGTGCCAGCAGCTTCGGGGACCACTCCTACGAGCAGTACTTC CASSFGDHSYEQYF
TRBJ2-1 TRBV5-4 - few TGTGCCACCCTCGGCGGGGAAGGACCCTACAATGAGCAGTTCTTC CATLGGEGPYNEQFF
TRBJ2-1 TRBV4-3 TRBD2 many TGCGCCAGCAGCCTAAGATCCGGGACTAGCGTAATTGAGCAGTTCTTC CASSLRSGTSVIEQFF
TRBJ2-5 TRBV20-1 - many TGCAGTGCTAGCCCCGGACCAAACCAAGAGACCCAGTACTTC CSASPGPNQETQYF
TRBJ1-1 TRBV11-2 - - TGTGCCAGCAGCTTAGAAGGCAGACTGAACACTGAAGCTTTCTTT CASSLEGRLNTEAFF
TRBJ2-3 TRBV20-1 - once TGCAGTGCTAGAGACCCCCGGGGGCCGACAGATACGCAGTATTTT CSARDPRGPTDTQYF
TRBJ2-2 TRBV6-4 - few TGTGCCAGCAGTGACTCTGGAGGGACCGGGGAGCTGTTTTTT CASSDSGGTGELFF
TRBJ1-5 TRBV6-2/TRBV6-3 - many TGTGCCAGCAGCTCGACACCCTTCAATCAGCCCCAGCATTTT CASSSTPFNQPQHF
TRBJ2-3 TRBV20-1 - - TGCAGTGCTACCCAAAGGGCGCCTCTACCGGATACGCAGTATTTT CSATQRAPLPDTQYF
TRBJ2-7 TRBV6-1 - few TGTGCCAGCATTAAACCGGGCCTCGGCTACGAGCAGTACTTC CASIKPGLGYEQYF
TRBJ2-1 TRBV5-4 TRBD1 many TGTGCCAGCAGTTCAGGGGGCAGGTTAGGCAATGAGCAGTTCTTC CASSSGGRLGNEQFF
TRBJ1-4 TRBV7-9 TRBD1 many TGTGCCAGCATGTCGACAGGGCTAAATGAAAAACTGTTTTTT CASMSTGLNEKLFF
TRBJ1-1 TRBV11-1 - - TGTGCCAGCAGCTTAGAAGGGGTCCAAACGGGTGAAGCTTTCTTT CASSLEGVQTGEAFF
TRBJ2-1 TRBV5-6 - many TGTGCCAGCAGCTTAGGCCCGCGGAGGCCGTCCCCCCTCTTC CASSLGPRRPSPLF
TRBJ1-2 TRBV10-1 - few TGCGCCAGCAGCCCCGGGACACTAAGGGGCTACACCTTC CASSPGTLRGYTF
TRBJ2-1 TRBV9 - many TGTGCCAGCAGCTCGCGACCGAGCTCCTACAATGAGCAGTTCTTC CASSSRPSSYNEQFF
TRBJ2-7 TRBV5-1 TRBD2 - TGCGCCAGCAGGCTAGCGGGACGAGGTGAGCAGTACTTC CASRLAGRGEQYF
TRBJ2-3 TRBV9 - - TGTGCCAGCAGCGGGGGGATCACAGATACGCAGTATTTT CASSGGITDTQYF
TRBJ1-1 TRBV10-3 TRBD1 - TGTGCCATCAGTGAGTCTAACAGGGGAGACACTGAAGCTTTCTTT CAISESNRGDTEAFF
TRBJ2-1 TRBV5-1 - - TGCGCCAGCAGCTTCTCGGTTAGGAATGAGCAGTTCTTC CASSFSVRNEQFF
TRBJ2-3 TRBV20-1 TRBD2 many TGCAGTGCTAGAGATTGGCGGGAGATGAGCACAGATACGCAGTATTTT CSARDWREMSTDTQYF
TRBJ2-5 TRBV20-1 - many TGCAGTGCTAGACAGCAAGAGACCCAGTACTTC CSARQQETQYF
TRBJ2-5 TRBV19 - many TGTGCCAGTAGTCCCAGACAGTACCAAGAGACCCAGTACTTC CASSPRQYQETQYF
TRBJ2-3 TRBV24-1 - - TGTGCCACCAGGGGGGGACCCACAGATACGCAGTATTTT CATRGGPTDTQYF
TRBJ2-1 TRBV7-3 - few TGTGCCAGCAGCTTTACCCCCAACAATGAGCAGTTCTTC CASSFTPNNEQFF
TRBJ2-5 TRBV11-2 - - TGTGCCAGCAGCCGCAGGGGAGAGACCCAGTACTTC CASSRRGETQYF
TRBJ2-1 TRBV19 TRBD2 many TGTGCCAGTAGTAGGGAGCGGGGGGCAAGCAATGAGCAGTTCTTC CASSRERGASNEQFF
TRBJ2-1 TRBV10-1 - few TGCGCCACCAACCCGGGGGACTACAATGAGCAGTTCTTC CATNPGDYNEQFF
TRBJ2-5 TRBV19 - few TGTGCCAGTAGTATGTCCCTCCCTGGGAGAGAGACCCAGTACTTC CASSMSLPGRETQYF
TRBJ2-1 TRBV19 - many TGTGCCAGTAGCCGGGGTTACTACAATGAGCAGTTCTTC CASSRGYYNEQFF
TRBJ2-1 TRBV11-2 - many TGTGCCAGCAGCCGCCTGTTGGTAAATGAGCAGTTCTTC CASSRLLVNEQFF
TRBJ2-5 TRBV30 TRBD1 many TGTGCCTGGAGTTTGGGACAGGGAAGAGAGACCCAGTACTTC CAWSLGQGRETQYF
TRBJ2-1 TRBV7-9 - - TGTGCCAGCAGCTCCGGGACAAATGCACGTGAGCAGTTCTTC CASSSGTNAREQFF
TRBJ2-2 TRBV20-1 - many TGCAGTGCTAGAGATCTTATATCCGGGGAGCTGTTTTTT CSARDLISGELFF
TRBJ1-1 TRBV5-1 - - TGCGCCAGCAGCTTCGGACGGGACACTGAAGCTTTCTTT CASSFGRDTEAFF
TRBJ1-1 TRBV5-1 - - TGCGCCAGCAGTTCGACAGCGGGTGCCACTGAAGCTTTCTTT CASSSTAGATEAFF
TRBJ2-1 TRBV29-1 TRBD2 - TGCAGCGTTGAGCCTAGCGGGGGGTCCGGGATTGAGCAGTTCTTC CSVEPSGGSGIEQFF
TRBJ2-1 TRBV2 - - TGTGCCAGCAGTGTTTCAGTCTACAATGAGCAGTTCTTC CASSVSVYNEQFF
TRBJ2-1 TRBV20-1 - - TGCAGTGCTAGTTCATGGGAACGCGATGAGCAGTTCTTC CSASSWERDEQFF
TRBJ2-1 TRBV7-9 TRBD1 - TGTGCCAGCAGCCGGGACAGGGGGCCCTTTTCCTACAATGAGCAGTTCTTC CASSRDRGPFSYNEQFF
TRBJ1-5 TRBV10-3 - few TGTGCCATCAGTGAGTCCCGCAGGATTAGCAATCAGCCCCAGCATTTT CAISESRRISNQPQHF
TRBJ2-3 TRBV29-1 - many TGCAGCGTTCGCCGGGGTCTCCGAACGGAAGATACGCAGTATTTT CSVRRGLRTEDTQYF
TRBJ1-1 TRBV18 TRBD1 many TGTGCCAGCTCCCCCGGGACAGGGGACACTGAAGCTTTCTTT CASSPGTGDTEAFF
TRBJ1-2 TRBV7-2 - many TGTGCCAGCAGACGAGAACAGGGAGAGTATGGCTACACCTTC CASRREQGEYGYTF
TRBJ2-1 TRBV7-2 - few TGTGCCAGCAGCTTAGATCCCGCGAGCTCCTACAATGAGCAGTTCTTC CASSLDPASSYNEQFF